This T cell receptor beta chain was sequenced for a study of blood T cell repertoires in COVID-19. On the study more broadly: Nucleic acid was either cDNA or gDNA, and it came from T cells, B-cell-depleted T cells, or PBMCs.

This CDR3 is 15 amino acids long. Trimming removed 4 bases from V and 4 bases from J, with 14 bases in between. From germline, CDR1 is SGHRS and CDR2 YFSETQ. Original processing methods: Estimation of nucleated cell counts was performed using reference gene primer amplification. TCRdb's table, derived via immunoSEQ multiplex PCR, lists solely in-frame clones and lacks some. The V and J calls and clone size come from that table; D and trimming were worked out from the DNA. Of tens of thousands of clones in the sample, about four fifths were seen once. The sample taken for sequencing was peripheral blood. The source of this sequence is a man aged 65 to 85 with COVID-19, enrolled during active disease. V usage is TRBV5-1 and J usage is TRBJ2-2; D perhaps matches TRBD1 (6 bases). The CDR3 coding sequence is TGCGCCAGCAGCGCAGGACAGATTGGCACCGGGGAGCTGTTTTTT. Translation: CASSAGQIGTGELFF.